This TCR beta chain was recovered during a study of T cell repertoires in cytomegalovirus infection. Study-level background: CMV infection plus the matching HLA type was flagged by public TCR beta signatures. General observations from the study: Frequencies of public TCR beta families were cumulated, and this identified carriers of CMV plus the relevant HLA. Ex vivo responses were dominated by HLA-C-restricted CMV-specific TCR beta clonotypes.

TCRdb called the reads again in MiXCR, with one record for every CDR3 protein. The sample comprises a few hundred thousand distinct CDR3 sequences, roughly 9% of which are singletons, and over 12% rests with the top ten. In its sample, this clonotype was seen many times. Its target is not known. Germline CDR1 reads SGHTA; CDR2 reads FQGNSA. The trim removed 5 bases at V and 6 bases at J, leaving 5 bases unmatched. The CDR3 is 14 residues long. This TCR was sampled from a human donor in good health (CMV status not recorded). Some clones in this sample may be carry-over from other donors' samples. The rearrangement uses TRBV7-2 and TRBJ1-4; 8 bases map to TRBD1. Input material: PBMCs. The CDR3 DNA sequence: TGTGCCAGCAGCCCAGGGGGCGCGGATGAAAAACTGTTTTTT. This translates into CASSPGGADEKLFF.